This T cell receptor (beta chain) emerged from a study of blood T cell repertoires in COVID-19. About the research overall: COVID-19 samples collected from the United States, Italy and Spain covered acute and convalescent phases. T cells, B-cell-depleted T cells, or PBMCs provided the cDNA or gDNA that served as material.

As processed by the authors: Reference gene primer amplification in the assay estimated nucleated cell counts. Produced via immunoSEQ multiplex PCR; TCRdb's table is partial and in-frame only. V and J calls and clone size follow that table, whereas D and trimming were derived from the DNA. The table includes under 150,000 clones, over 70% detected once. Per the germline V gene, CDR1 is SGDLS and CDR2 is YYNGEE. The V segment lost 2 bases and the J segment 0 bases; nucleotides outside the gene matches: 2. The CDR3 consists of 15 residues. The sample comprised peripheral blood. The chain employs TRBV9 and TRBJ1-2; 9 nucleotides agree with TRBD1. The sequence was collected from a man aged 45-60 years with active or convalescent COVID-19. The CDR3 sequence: CASSVRTGANYGYTF. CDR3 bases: TGTGCCAGCAGCGTGCGGACAGGGGCTAACTATGGCTACACCTTC. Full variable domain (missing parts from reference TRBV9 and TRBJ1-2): DSGVTQTPKHLITATGQRVTLRCSPRSGDLSVYWYQQSLDQGLQFLIQYYNGEERAKGNILERFSAQQFPDLHSELNLSSLELGDSALYFCASSVRTGANYGYTFGSGTRLTVV.